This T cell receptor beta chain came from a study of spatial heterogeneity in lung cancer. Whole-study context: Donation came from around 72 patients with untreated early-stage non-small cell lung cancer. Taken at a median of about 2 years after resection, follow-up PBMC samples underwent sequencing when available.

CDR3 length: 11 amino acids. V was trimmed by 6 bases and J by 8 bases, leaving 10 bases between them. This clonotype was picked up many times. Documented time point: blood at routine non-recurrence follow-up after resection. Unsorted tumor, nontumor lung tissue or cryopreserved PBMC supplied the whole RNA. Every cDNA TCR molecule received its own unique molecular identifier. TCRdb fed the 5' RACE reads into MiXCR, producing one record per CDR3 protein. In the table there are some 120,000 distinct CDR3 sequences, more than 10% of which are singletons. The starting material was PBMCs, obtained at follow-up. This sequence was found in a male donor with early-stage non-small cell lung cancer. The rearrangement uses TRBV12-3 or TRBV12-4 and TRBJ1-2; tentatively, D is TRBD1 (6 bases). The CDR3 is CASSRDRGYTF. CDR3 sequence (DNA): TGTGCCAGCAGCCGTGACAGGGGCTACACCTTC.